One and the same sample provided the 2 T cell receptor beta chains below, sequenced in a study of CD8 T cells in Susac syndrome. A quantity of about 0.5 to 1 ug RNA underwent reverse transcription using random hexamers. TCRdb recomputed calls from the immunoSEQ multiplex PCR reads with MiXCR, one row per CDR3 protein. Here the sample spans 250,000 to 300,000 distinct CDR3 sequences, approximately 91% being singletons. The sequenced sample was CD8+ T cells from PBMCs. These receptors came from a human donor with multiple sclerosis.

The chain couples TRBV13 to TRBJ2-3; D is perhaps TRBD1 (6 bases). This CDR3 is built from 14 residues. The germline gives CDR1 PRHDT, CDR2 FYEKMQ (reference sequence). The V and J ends lost 5 bases and 9 bases respectively, with 18 bases between them. CDR3 in DNA: TGTGCCAGCAGCGGGGACACGGCTCACAACACGCAGTATTTT. It is translated as CASSGDTAHNTQYF.

V and J are TRBV27 and TRBJ2-5; no clear D gene. Germline CDR1 reads MNHEY; CDR2 reads SMNVEV (reference sequence). The CDR3 is 16 residues long. The V and J ends lost 6 bases and 1 base respectively, with 18 bases between them. In DNA, the CDR3 is TGTGCCAGCAGGGCCCCCGGAGTGGGCAGCCAAGAGACCCAGTACTTC. The encoded protein is CASRAPGVGSQETQYF.